This T cell receptor (beta chain) stems from a study of cytomegalovirus exposure and HLA in healthy donors. The PCR contained 60 Vbeta and 13 Jbeta primers. Clones were sequenced by immunoSEQ multiplex PCR, and TCRdb holds only the in-frame ones, with some missing. The sample has 140,000 to 150,000 clones, around 59% seen once. The CDR3 spans 15 residues. Germline V gives CDR1 SEHNR, CDR2 FQNEAQ (reference sequence). The trim removed 4 bases at V and 8 bases at J, leaving 7 bases unmatched. Sequencing was performed on PBMCs. The rearrangement joins TRBV7-9 to TRBJ1-4; 10 bases map to TRBD1. The sequence was collected from a male donor in good health and CMV-seronegative. Here the CDR3 reads CASSSLGTGDEKLFF. For the CDR3, the DNA is TGTGCCAGCAGCTCGCTTGGGACAGGGGACGAAAAACTGTTTTTT. Based on the CDR3 plus reference TRBV7-9 and TRBJ1-4, the full variable domain is DTGVSQNPRHKITKRGQNVTFRCDPISEHNRLYWYRQTLGQGPEFLTYFQNEAQLEKSRLLSDRFSAERPKGSFSTLEIQRTEQGDSAMYLCASSSLGTGDEKLFFGSGTQLSVL.